This T cell receptor (beta chain) was observed in a study of cytomegalovirus exposure and HLA in healthy donors (dated by TCRdb to about 2017). At the level of the whole study: An earlier analysis of roughly 630 of the donors reported 250 to 300 Gb of sequence data and roughly 110 million unique TCR beta sequences from around 200 million T cells. Along with the roughly 670-subject first cohort, a separate validation cohort of over a hundred different subjects was used. HLA typing covered class I and class II loci at four-digit resolution. About five DR-DQ haplotypes were treated as single units for association and clustering because of strong linkage in the cohort. The study profiled the T cell repertoires of hundreds of subjects by immunosequencing and related them to cytomegalovirus serostatus. Alongside the repertoire data, information on donor age, sex, ethnicity and CMV serostatus was compiled. Genome-wide SNP genotypes for about 65% of the 666 donors were used in a later genetic analysis, which treated that subset as a discovery cohort. Rather than drawing on any new phenotypic data, the later analysis identified candidate immune exposures from TCR beta sequences and the way those sequences occurred across donors. The study was designed to test whether signatures of past pathogen exposure could be identified by cataloging public T cell receptors. All discovery cohort repertoires had been generated on a single sequencing platform. High-throughput TCR immunosequencing, statistical association of individual TCRs with disease status, and machine learning were combined to predict cytomegalovirus infection status. Of the 300 to 500 genotyped donors, 75% to 85% were placed in the genetic ancestry cluster associated with self-reported Caucasian donors. Typing coverage differed by locus: A, B, C, DRB1 and DQB1 were typed in roughly 620-640 donors, DQA1 in about 550, DPA1 in around 600, and DPB1 in 450 to 490. An early release that covered some 640 HLA-typed donors contained about 290 gigabases of sequencing data and some 87 million unique TCR sequences. A later analysis re-examined previously published TCR beta repertoires from hundreds of donors and added high-resolution HLA genotyping to investigate patterns of TCR occurrence. To decide whether each TCR beta V gene segment behaved as functional or pseudogenic, an earlier analysis of some 570 of the donors relied on high-throughput TCR beta sequencing. Among 350 to 400 genotyped donors of the cohort, an average of roughly 240,000 unique TCR beta nucleotide sequences were sequenced per donor, 15% to 20% of them non-productive.

The full study reports these points: Compared with equally common non-associated chains, HLA-associated TCR beta chains in a later analysis were more clonally expanded and had lower generation probabilities. According to a later genetic analysis, donors in an Asian-associated ancestry cluster had fewer N-insertions in productive TCRs than the approximately 670-donor mean. HLA typing was unavailable for some donors at each locus, so association tests used only the typed subset. Across donors, most TCR sequences were observed very rarely, whereas some public TCRs were present in many individuals. In this cohort, only TCR beta chains were sequenced, and detectable features were limited by the absence of alpha or paired-chain data. Correlated functional status among segregating V segments might be attributable to linkage disequilibrium, but an unknown experimental factor could not be ruled out. It was suggested by the authors that the approach could potentially be generalized to other disease states and immunological phenotypes. Roughly uniform sequencing depth across donors was assumed in presence/absence analyses, although this assumption may not hold. Because counts were too low, 15 or so rarely observed V segments, including chromosome 9 orphons, were excluded from the earlier analysis of fewer than 650 of the donors. The classifier was reported to diagnose cytomegalovirus status with high specificity and sensitivity in both the original cohort and the validation cohort. According to a later analysis, TCR association rates differed among HLA loci, with DRB1 alleles showing the most associated TCRs and HLA-C alleles showing the fewest. A total of 150 or so TCR beta chains were listed by the study as associated with cytomegalovirus. A later analysis reported that several top co-occurrence clusters appeared linked to parvovirus B19, influenza, CMV and Epstein-Barr virus. When HLA alleles, especially DR and DQ, strongly co-occurred, attributing TCR associations to individual alleles was difficult. In vitro tests confirmed that a few of the cytomegalovirus-associated TCR beta chains recognize cytomegalovirus antigens. According to a later analysis, most CMV-associated TCR beta chains appeared to be HLA-restricted, and the HLA associations seemed to be driven largely by CMV exposure. Specific HLA alleles were associated with 15,000 to 20,000 TCR beta sequences at a false discovery rate of 0.05 in a later analysis. A further reported finding was that TCR beta sequences accurately predicted the HLA-A and HLA-B alleles for most subjects in the first cohort. For the cohort, immune exposure information was limited to CMV serostatus. A cluster of highly shared sequence variants was judged likely to be a technical artifact of the sequencing pipeline. A later genetic analysis associated a missense DCLRE1C variant with V-gene and J-gene trimming of TCR beta chains, and an independent cohort replicated the association. Some IMGT-functional V segments, including TRBV6-2 and TRBV6-3, could not be told apart with the 87-base-pair reads, so those segments were excluded. In an earlier analysis of more than 500 of the donors, most TCR beta V segments appeared in productive rearrangements about 87% or about 30% of the time, broadly matching IMGT annotations.

This clone was recorded once. This receptor's antigen is unknown. The record has no base qualities; no much larger clone is one base away. Preparation of the library involved the immunoSEQ multiplex PCR assay. For the multiplex PCR, a mixture combining 60 forward primers for TCR Vbeta segments and 13 reverse primers for TCR Jbeta segments was used. The CDR3 region of rearranged TCR beta genes was amplified from genomic DNA by a multiplex PCR assay. The Illumina HiSeq System was used to sequence the amplified TCR beta libraries as 87-base-pair reads. Concerning the study's data processing: Across the roughly 640 repertoires, a later analysis counted 75 million to 90 million unique TCR beta chains, some 11 million of which were shared by at least two donors. To remove PCR and sequencing errors, raw reads were error-corrected and collapsed into unique sequences using a nearest-neighbor algorithm that merged closely related sequences. V, D and J gene segments were assigned by aligning CDR3 sequences to IMGT reference sequences. For a sequence to be retained, a match of at least six nucleotides was required to both a V gene segment and a J gene segment. Rearrangements were classified as productive when the CDR3 lacked stop codons and remained in frame with V and J, and all other rearrangements were classified as non-productive. Following IMGT convention, CDR3 was defined as the stretch from the second conserved V-encoded cysteine to the conserved J-encoded phenylalanine. The earlier analysis of about 570 of the donors excluded any sequence lacking an unambiguous match to a single V gene segment. In an earlier analysis of some 590 of the donors, V segments were called functional above 56.7% productive rearrangements and were called segregating when the between-donor standard deviation exceeded 5%. A statistical classification framework was developed to diagnose cytomegalovirus status using the catalog of TCR beta chain sequences. V and J gene assignment, in a later analysis, came from comparing TCR nucleotide sequences with IMGT/GENE-DB human TR gene sequences. A later analysis assigned CDR3 sequences and most-parsimonious VDJ recombination scenarios with the TCRdist pipeline. In a later analysis, every TCR beta chain was defined by the combination of its CDR3 amino acid sequence and its V-gene family, and reads without a unique V-gene family were dropped. As a way to deal with suspected cross-contamination and a sequencing artifact, a later analysis dropped roughly 600 nucleotide sequences that were highly shared and had low generation probability. In a later analysis, a clonal expansion index for each public chain was calculated from normalized within-repertoire ranks of inferred template counts. A later analysis computed generation probabilities with a VDJ recombination model fitted to out-of-frame rearrangements, and checked the results against IGoR. In a later analysis, hypergeometric tests were used to score TCR-TCR, TCR-HLA and TCR-CMV co-occurrence, with a repertoire-size bias correction applied to TCR pairs. False discovery rates were estimated in a later analysis by permuting HLA or CMV assignments 20 times. A later analysis grouped co-occurring TCRs with DBSCAN, adding TCRdist sequence similarity when clustering within HLA-allele-positive subsets. Repertoires with fewer than 30,000 or more than 120,000 public chains, plus five repertoires with anomalous nucleotide sharing, were excluded from co-occurrence clustering. TCRdb stores this immuneACCESS table with in-frame sequences only. Part of the clones is absent; in the studies checked, under half of the shortfall reflects unresolved V genes, and no reason is known for the rest. V and J calls and clone size follow that table, whereas D and trimming were derived from the DNA. For this sample there are more than 150,000 clones; more than 75% appear just once. Jointly, the top ten make up roughly 2.6% of the sample.

The CDR3 sequence holds 16 residues, the cysteine and phenylalanine included. The CDR3 DNA has 48 bases and is translated from base 1. The germline V gene (reference sequence) supplies CDR1 LNHDA and CDR2 SQIVND. Between the V and J ends, shortened by 3 bases and 0 bases respectively, the junction contains 11 bases. The cohort was made up of approximately 670 healthy bone marrow donors. At the time of sampling, all cohort members were nominally healthy, though unrecorded immune exposures were likely present. The donor was CMV seropositive and belonged to the group of 250 to 300 seropositive cohort members. A peripheral blood sample was provided by each donor, and peripheral blood mononuclear cells were used for TCR beta sequencing. The Qiagen DNeasy Blood Extraction Kit was used to extract genomic DNA from the blood cell samples.

The chain is assembled from TRBV19 and TRBJ2-2; confidence is insufficient to name the D gene. The sequence was obtained from a woman aged 45-60 years in good health and CMV-seropositive. The specimen sequenced was PBMCs. This receptor has the CDR3 CASSMAAEANTGELFF. The sequenced DNA: TGTGCCAGTAGTATGGCGGCAGAAGCGAACACCGGGGAGCTGTTTTTT.